Each of the 20 T cell receptor beta chains below was sequenced from the same sample in a study of T cell responses to AZD1222 COVID-19 vaccine. Libraries were prepared by immunoSEQ multiplex PCR; TCRdb keeps only in-frame clonotypes and omits some of them. The sample includes about 150,000 clones, 85% to 95% of them seen just once. Source: peripheral blood, taken 28 days after the second AZD1222 dose. Receptors originate from an adult who received the AZD1222 COVID-19 vaccine.

The rearrangement links TRBV12-3 or TRBV12-4 to TRBJ1-4; D unclear. The CDR3 covers 13 residues. V dropped 8 bases and J dropped 7 bases, with 14 bases sitting between them. DNA for the CDR3: TGTGCCAGCCGGGCGGGCAGTGGTGAAAAACTGTTTTTT. Translated, it gives CASRAGSGEKLFF.

A single count supports this clone. Other DNA sequences in the same sample also yield this CDR3. The genes are TRBV4-3 and TRBJ1-2; no firm D call. The length of the CDR3 is 14 residues. V lost 0 bases, J lost 5 bases, and 10 bases lay in between. Germline CDR1 is LGHNA and CDR2 is YSLEER. This CDR3 reads CASSQDIGTYGYTF. The CDR3 DNA sequence: TGCGCCAGCAGCCAAGATATAGGAACTTATGGCTACACCTTC.

V usage is TRBV7-2 and J usage is TRBJ1-2, with D possibly matching TRBD1 (5 bases). Germline values: CDR1 SGHTA, CDR2 FQGNSA. There are 14 residues in the CDR3. V lost 0 bases, J lost 5 bases, and 10 bases lay in between. The CDR3 nucleotides read TGTGCCAGCAGCTTAGCGGGGCAGACTTATGGCTACACCTTC. Translated, it gives CASSLAGQTYGYTF.

The genes are TRBV30 and TRBJ1-3; D is unclear. The CDR3 is 12 amino acids. CDR1 and CDR2 (germline): GTSNPN, SVGIG (reference sequence). Trimming left V 1 base short and J 3 bases short, with 4 bases between. The CDR3 DNA follows: TGTGCCTGGAGTGAGGTTGGAAACACCATATATTTT. Translating gives CAWSEVGNTIYF.

V is TRBV7-3 and J is TRBJ2-3; tentatively, D is TRBD2 (6 bases). CDR1 and CDR2 (germline): SGHTA, FQGTGA. V was trimmed by 5 bases and J by 2 bases, leaving 14 bases between them. CDR3 size: 15 residues. Here the CDR3 reads CASSQGAGSTDTQYF. CDR3 in DNA: TGTGCCAGCAGCCAAGGGGCGGGGTCCACAGATACGCAGTATTTT.

The chain links TRBV25-1 to TRBJ2-5, with D possibly matching TRBD2 (5 bases). Germline loops: CDR1 MGHDK, CDR2 SYGVNS. The CDR3 runs to 16 residues. V lost 3 bases and J 4 bases, leaving 18 bases between the germline ends. The CDR3 loop reads CASSDYKNLGRETQYF. CDR3 nucleotides: TGTGCCAGCAGTGATTATAAGAATCTGGGGAGAGAGACCCAGTACTTC. The full variable domain, rest sourced from reference TRBV25-1 and TRBJ2-5, is EADIYQTPRYLVIGTGKKITLECSQTMGHDKMYWYQQDPGMELHLIHYSYGVNSTEKGDLSSESTVSRIRTEHFPLTLESARPSHTSQYLCASSDYKNLGRETQYFGPGTRLLVL.

This rearrangement joins TRBV25-1 to TRBJ2-2; the D gene is possibly TRBD1 (6 bases). The CDR3 is made up of 15 amino acids. CDR1 and CDR2 from the germline V gene are MGHDK and SYGVNS. V gave up 3 bases and J gave up 3 bases, with 11 bases separating them. DNA for the CDR3: TGTGCCAGCAGTGAGGATAACAGGGACACCGGGGAGCTGTTTTTT. Translated: CASSEDNRDTGELFF.

This chain uses TRBV15 with TRBJ1-2, with 9 nucleotides matching TRBD1. This CDR3 contains 15 residues. Germline CDR1 LNHNV, CDR2 YYDKDF (reference sequence). V lost 3 bases to trimming and J lost 10 bases; unmatched junction nucleotides: 12. The CDR3 here is CATSRRYRGLRVYTF. DNA for the CDR3: TGTGCCACCAGCAGGCGATACAGGGGGCTAAGGGTCTACACCTTC.

This chain joins TRBV5-4 and TRBJ2-7, with TRBD1 matching over 11 bases. The ends lost 4 bases at V and 6 bases at J; junction bases unmatched: 3. CDR3 length: 13 amino acids. Germline CDR1 reads SGHNT; CDR2 reads YYREEE (reference sequence). CDR3 in amino acids: CASSPGTGGEQYF. The CDR3 nucleotides are TGTGCCAGCAGCCCAGGGACAGGGGGCGAGCAGTACTTC. Together with reference TRBV5-4 and TRBJ2-7, the CDR3 gives the full variable domain: ETGVTQSPTHLIKTRGQQVTLRCSSQSGHNTVSWYQQALGQGPQFIFQYYREEENGRGNFPPRFSGLQFPNYSSELNVNALELDDSALYLCASSPGTGGEQYFGPGTRLTVT.

The gene calls are TRBV7-9 and TRBJ1-1, with D perhaps matching TRBD1 (5 bases). V gave up 1 base and J gave up 5 bases, with 11 bases separating them. Germline V CDR1 and CDR2: SEHNR, FQNEAQ (reference sequence). The CDR3 contains 14 residues. DNA for the CDR3: TGTGCCAGCAGCTTAGTGCCCCGGGGGACTGAAGCTTTCTTT. Its protein is CASSLVPRGTEAFF.

The chain couples TRBV6-6 to TRBJ1-2; the D gene is possibly TRBD1 (5 bases). Trimming cost V 5 bases and J 5 bases, with 18 bases left between them. The germline V gene encodes CDR1 MNHNY and CDR2 SVGAGI (reference sequence). The CDR3 runs to 15 residues. CDR3 loop: CASSPRQGVFYGYTF. The CDR3 DNA is TGTGCCAGCAGTCCTCGGCAGGGAGTTTTTTATGGCTACACCTTC.

The rearrangement links TRBV13 to TRBJ2-3; 11 nucleotides agree with TRBD2. Germline assignment: CDR1 PRHDT and CDR2 FYEKMQ (reference sequence). Trimming took 5 bases from V and 6 from J; bases not matched to a gene: 10. This CDR3 region has 16 residues. The DNA for the CDR3 is TGTGCCAGCAGCCCAGGTAGCGGGGGGGCCTCGGATACGCAGTATTTT. Translating it yields CASSPGSGGASDTQYF.

Only one count was recorded for this clone. The chain carries TRBV29-1 and TRBJ1-2; 7 nucleotides align to TRBD1. CDR1 and CDR2 from the germline V gene are SQVTM and ANQGSEA. The CDR3 spans 13 residues. V trimming: 7 bases; J trimming: 5 bases; junction bases outside the gene matches: 10. DNA for the CDR3: TGCAGCGCTAGGACGACAGGGAGTTATGGCTACACCTTC. Protein: CSARTTGSYGYTF.

The chain couples TRBV11-2 to TRBJ1-1, with D possibly being TRBD1 (5 bases). The germline gives CDR1 SGHAT, CDR2 FQNNGV. Trimming took off 5 bases at V and 4 bases at J, with 14 bases between the two ends. There are 14 residues in the CDR3. The CDR3 loop reads CASSPLGGGTEAFF. The CDR3 coding sequence is TGTGCCAGCAGCCCCCTTGGGGGGGGCACTGAAGCTTTCTTT.

The J gene is TRBJ1-2, the V gene TRBV3-1 (or the pseudogene TRBV3-2), with D possibly matching TRBD1 (6 bases). Trimming took 1 base from V and 0 from J, leaving 9 bases between them. Germline CDR1 reads LGHDT; CDR2 reads YNNKEL (reference sequence). CDR3 length: 15 amino acids. The CDR3 spells CASSQAGATNYGYTF. The CDR3 DNA sequence: TGTGCCAGCAGCCAAGCAGGGGCTACTAACTATGGCTACACCTTC.

This chain links TRBV6-2 or TRBV6-3 with TRBJ2-7, with 11 positions matching TRBD1. This CDR3 region has 17 residues. Trimming cost V 4 bases and J 5 bases; bases outside gene matches: 13. CDR1 is MNHEY and CDR2 is SVGEGT in the germline V gene. The CDR3 DNA sequence: TGTGCCAGCAGTTTAGAAGGACAGGGGGCAGAGGAAAACGAGCAGTACTTC. It yields the protein CASSLEGQGAEENEQYF.

Concerning this clone: This CDR3 fails to terminate in the conserved phenylalanine or tryptophan, so it likely reflects a read error. Because the CDR3's place on the DNA is in doubt, the DNA is left out and the CDR3 is given as listed by TCRdb. J is TRBJ1-2 and V is TRBV10-1; TRBD1, as called in the table, went unchecked against the DNA. Germline V CDR1 and CDR2: WNHNN, SYGVQD (reference sequence). The length of the CDR3 is 16 amino acids, counting both ends. The CDR3 protein is CASSEGRDRETLTPST.

Only one count was recorded for this clone. CDR3 residues: CASSTGSAGNTIYF. The CDR3 DNA reads TGTGCCAGCAGTACAGGTTCGGCGGGGAACACCATATATTTT. This sequence joins TRBV7-8 and TRBJ1-3; weak D call: TRBD1 (5 bases). Germline lookup yields CDR1 SGHVS and CDR2 FQNEAQ. Trimming stripped 6 bases from V and 7 bases from J, with 16 bases between. This CDR3 contains 14 residues.

The chain combines TRBV7-6 with TRBJ2-7, with TRBD2 as a possible D gene (5 bases). The V end was cut by 2 bases, the J end by 0 bases, with 8 bases between. The CDR3 is made up of 14 amino acids. Germline CDR1 is SGHVS and CDR2 is FNYEAQ. The CDR3 here is CASSLRTASYEQYF. The CDR3 nucleotides read TGTGCCAGCAGCTTAAGGACTGCCTCCTACGAGCAGTACTTC.

The rearrangement joins TRBV7-3 to TRBJ2-1; no clear D. Germline V gene sequence: CDR1 SGHTA, CDR2 FQGTGA. With 4 bases removed from V and 3 bases from J, the gap between germline ends came to 13 bases. The CDR3 loop spans 15 amino acids. The CDR3 sequence: CASSSRPAGYNEQFF. For the CDR3, the DNA is TGTGCCAGCAGCTCCCGACCGGCAGGCTACAATGAGCAGTTCTTC.